The 18 T cell receptor beta chains in this list originate from one sample, sequenced in a study of pediatric ulcerative colitis. One to two pinch biopsies were taken from the rectum during colonoscopy. TCRdb's copy holds only in-frame clones and misses some; the assay was immunoSEQ multiplex PCR. The sample yields some 35,000 clones, 80% to 90% seen once. The sample consisted of gut tissue. The receptors derive from a boy aged 5-17 years with mild ulcerative colitis.

In its sample, this clone was seen a few times. The chain is built from TRBV7-2 and TRBJ2-5, with D uncertain. Per germline, CDR1 SGHTA and CDR2 FQGNSA. The CDR3 has 13 residues. The V and J ends lost 3 bases and 2 bases respectively, with 7 bases between them. CDR3 in amino acids: CASSFYLQETQYF. CDR3 nucleotide sequence: TGTGCCAGCAGCTTTTACCTACAAGAGACCCAGTACTTC. Full variable domain (outside the CDR3, taken from reference TRBV7-2 and TRBJ2-5): GAGVSQSPSNKVTEKGKDVELRCDPISGHTALYWYRQSLGQGLEFLIYFQGNSAPDKSGLPSDRFSAERTGGSVSTLTIQRTQQEDSAVYLCASSFYLQETQYFGPGTRLLVL.

V gene TRBV4-1 combines with J gene TRBJ2-3; possibly TRBD1 or TRBD2 for D (5 bases each). V was pared by 1 base and J by 2 bases, with 13 bases between. This CDR3 contains 16 residues. Germline V gives CDR1 MGHRA, CDR2 YSYEKL. CDR3 in amino acids: CASSQVLGRDTDTQYF. CDR3 DNA: TGCGCCAGCAGCCAAGTCCTGGGACGTGACACAGATACGCAGTATTTT.

This chain links TRBV5-8 with TRBJ2-3; 12 bases align to TRBD2. Trimming removed 0 bases from V and 5 bases from J; junction bases left unmatched: 7. The CDR3 loop spans 17 amino acids. The germline gives CDR1 SGHTS, CDR2 YDEGEE. The CDR3 here is CASSLVPSGGAGDTQYF. In DNA, the CDR3 is TGTGCCAGCAGCTTGGTTCCTAGCGGGGGGGCCGGAGATACGCAGTATTTT.

V usage is TRBV30 and J usage is TRBJ1-3, with D possibly being TRBD1 (5 bases). The CDR3 has 13 residues. Germline CDR1 GTSNPN, CDR2 SVGIG (reference sequence). V was clipped by 2 bases and J by 2 bases, with 7 bases between them. CDR3 protein: CAWSTGAGNTIYF. As DNA, the CDR3 is TGTGCCTGGAGTACAGGAGCTGGAAACACCATATATTTT.

The chain carries TRBV5-1 and TRBJ2-1, with 8 positions matching TRBD2. The germline V gene has CDR1 SGHRS and CDR2 YFSETQ. The CDR3 totals 15 residues. The ends lost 4 bases at V and 14 bases at J; junction bases unmatched: 17. The CDR3 nucleotides are TGCGCCAGCAGCCCGGGGGTAAGAGCCGGGACTAGGAAGTTCTTC. Translating gives CASSPGVRAGTRKFF.

The chain combines TRBV5-1 with TRBJ1-3; tentative D call: TRBD1 (5 bases). With 2 bases removed from V and 3 bases from J, the gap between germline ends came to 15 bases. Germline CDR1 and CDR2: SGHRS and YFSETQ. CDR3 length: 16 amino acids. CDR3 nucleotides: TGCGCCAGCAGCTTCCAACCGGGGGGGATTGGAAACACCATATATTTT. It specifies CASSFQPGGIGNTIYF.

This clone is termed medium-sized (0.01 to 0.1%). V usage is TRBV14 and J usage is TRBJ1-1; no clear D gene. The CDR3 is 13 amino acids. The ends were cut back, 2 bases at V and 5 bases at J, with 9 bases in the middle. Germline-derived CDR1 and CDR2 are SGHDN and FVKESK. The CDR3 region is CASSQWLGTEAFF. The CDR3 DNA reads as TGTGCCAGCAGCCAATGGCTGGGGACTGAAGCTTTCTTT.

The rearrangement links TRBV7-9 to TRBJ1-2, with D unclear. The CDR3 is made up of 13 amino acids. Germline loops: CDR1 SEHNR, CDR2 FQNEAQ (reference sequence). The V end lost 0 bases, the J end lost 4 bases, and 6 bases lay between the germline ends. DNA of the CDR3: TGTGCCAGCAGCTTAGCGGGAAGCTATGGCTACACCTTC. This translates into CASSLAGSYGYTF.

This chain links TRBV5-8 with TRBJ2-3; no clear D gene. CDR3 length: 12 residues. V lost 0 bases, J lost 10 bases, and 9 bases lay in between. Germline V gives CDR1 SGHTS, CDR2 YDEGEE. The CDR3: CASSLALRAQYF. CDR3 nucleotide sequence: TGTGCCAGCAGCTTGGCATTAAGGGCGCAGTATTTT. The variable domain in full, with the rest retrieved from reference TRBV5-8 and TRBJ2-3, is EAGVTQSPTHLIKTRGQQATLRCSPISGHTSVYWYQQALGLGLQFLLWYDEGEERNRGNFPPRFSGRQFPNYSSELNVNALELEDSALYLCASSLALRAQYFGPGTRLTVL.

V is TRBV6-5 and J is TRBJ2-7; 7 bases line up with TRBD1. Germline V CDR1 and CDR2: MNHEY, SVGAGI. The V gene end was trimmed by 2 bases and the J gene end by 4 bases; junction bases not matched to a gene: 8. This CDR3 is 15 amino acids long. The CDR3: CASSYHRTGQYEQYF. CDR3 DNA sequence: TGTGCCAGCAGTTACCATAGGACAGGACAATACGAGCAGTACTTC.

This rearrangement joins TRBV7-9 to TRBJ2-3; possible D gene TRBD2, 6 bases. V was pared by 5 bases and J by 2 bases, with 14 bases between. Germline V gives CDR1 SEHNR, CDR2 FQNEAQ (reference sequence). This CDR3 region has 15 residues. This CDR3 is CASSPRAGSTDTQYF. The DNA for the CDR3 is TGTGCCAGCAGCCCCAGGGCGGGGTCCACAGATACGCAGTATTTT. Full variable domain (rest looked up from reference TRBV7-9 and TRBJ2-3): DTGVSQNPRHKITKRGQNVTFRCDPISEHNRLYWYRQTLGQGPEFLTYFQNEAQLEKSRLLSDRFSAERPKGSFSTLEIQRTEQGDSAMYLCASSPRAGSTDTQYFGPGTRLTVL.

V is TRBV7-2 and J is TRBJ1-2; TRBD1 is a possible D gene (5 bases). The V gene's germline CDR1 is SGHTA and CDR2 FQGNSA. With 1 base removed from V and 4 bases from J, the gap between germline ends came to 16 bases. This CDR3 region has 16 residues. CDR3 loop: CASSLVPLGDSYGYTF. In DNA, the CDR3 is TGTGCCAGCAGCTTAGTCCCGTTAGGGGATAGCTATGGCTACACCTTC. Full variable domain (missing parts from reference TRBV7-2 and TRBJ1-2): GAGVSQSPSNKVTEKGKDVELRCDPISGHTALYWYRQSLGQGLEFLIYFQGNSAPDKSGLPSDRFSAERTGGSVSTLTIQRTQQEDSAVYLCASSLVPLGDSYGYTFGSGTRLTVV.

The gene calls are TRBV12-5 and TRBJ2-1, with TRBD2 identical over 7 bases. Germline V lookup: CDR1 LGHNT, CDR2 FRNRAP. This CDR3 spans 13 amino acids. V trimming: 7 bases; J trimming: 9 bases; junction bases outside the gene matches: 9. The CDR3 protein is CASALTGGGEQFF. As DNA, the CDR3 is TGTGCTAGTGCCCTTACGGGGGGAGGTGAGCAGTTCTTC.

This chain uses TRBV5-8 with TRBJ1-2; D is unresolved. The germline V gene has CDR1 SGHTS and CDR2 YDEGEE. V lost 0 bases to trimming and J lost 7 bases, with 7 bases between them. The CDR3 is made up of 12 amino acids. The CDR3 DNA is TGTGCCAGCAGCTTGGCCCTTCTTGGCTACACCTTC. It encodes CASSLALLGYTF.

This chain uses TRBV11-2 with TRBJ2-7, with TRBD1 as a possible D gene (5 bases). The CDR3 has 13 residues. The germline V gene encodes CDR1 SGHAT and CDR2 FQNNGV. Trimming stripped 5 bases from V and 4 bases from J, with 12 bases between. For the CDR3, the DNA is TGTGCCAGCAGCCCGCGGACACGTTACGAGCAGTACTTC. It encodes CASSPRTRYEQYF.

The chain joins TRBV29-1 to TRBJ2-7, with 10 bases lining up with TRBD1. The CDR3 has 14 amino acids. The germline CDR1 and CDR2 sequences are SQVTM and ANQGSEA. The junction had 9 bases not matched to a gene; V was cut back by 6 bases and J by 4 bases. CDR3 residues: CSVARDRGSYEQYF. The CDR3 DNA follows: TGCAGCGTAGCCCGGGACAGGGGATCTTACGAGCAGTACTTC.

The V call is TRBV4-2, the J call TRBJ1-2; TRBD1 is a possible D gene (6 bases). The V gene's germline CDR1 is LGHNA and CDR2 YNFKEQ. V was clipped by 1 base and J by 8 bases, with 17 bases between them. The CDR3 contains 15 residues. The CDR3 DNA is TGTGCCAGCAGCCAAGCTACAGGGCCGAACGGGGGCTACACCTTC. This sequence encodes CASSQATGPNGGYTF.

The chain carries TRBV4-1 and TRBJ2-7; TRBD1 might be the D (6 bases). The CDR3 is 14 amino acids. The V end lost 4 bases, the J end lost 1 base, and 11 bases lay between the germline ends. Germline V gene data show CDR1 as MGHRA and CDR2 as YSYEKL. The CDR3 DNA follows: TGCGCCAGCAGCCGAGGGACACCATCCTACGAGCAGTACTTC. This codes for CASSRGTPSYEQYF.